A selection of T cell receptor beta chains follows, all from one sample in a study of cytomegalovirus exposure and HLA in healthy donors. TCRdb's copy holds only in-frame clones and misses some; the assay was immunoSEQ multiplex PCR. Its listing shows about 46,000 clones. Sequenced material: PBMCs. The origin of the receptors is a woman between 40 and 50 years old in good health and CMV-seronegative. Both conserved end residues are part of each CDR3. A D gene is named only where the DNA matches it firmly.

D gene,V gene,J gene,CDR3 DNA,CDR3 protein
TRBD2,TRBV9,TRBJ2-7,TGTGCCAGCAGCGTAGAAGCGGGAGCTCCTTCCTACGAGCAGTACTTC,CASSVEAGAPSYEQYF
-,TRBV4-1,TRBJ2-7,TGCGCCAGCAGCCATGTTGGCGGGACTGTGGGGAGCTCCTACGAGCAGTACTTC,CASSHVGGTVGSSYEQYF
-,TRBV9,TRBJ2-1,TGTGCCAGCAGCGAGGACATCTACTATACAAATGAGCAGTTCTTC,CASSEDIYYTNEQFF
TRBD2,TRBV11-2,TRBJ2-1,TGTGCCAGCAGCCCTTGGCGGGGGAGGGCTGAGCAGTTCTTC,CASSPWRGRAEQFF
-,TRBV7-3,TRBJ1-1,TGTGCCAGCAGCACCCAGGGTAGAGGGAACACTGAAGCTTTCTTT,CASSTQGRGNTEAFF
-,TRBV25-1,TRBJ1-3,TGTGCCAGCAGTCCAGGGCGAATGGCGAACACCATATATTTT,CASSPGRMANTIYF
TRBD1,TRBV5-4,TRBJ2-7,TGTGCCAGCAGCTCATCCGGGACAGGGGCCTACGAGCAGTACTTC,CASSSSGTGAYEQYF
TRBD2,TRBV5-3,TRBJ2-7,TGTGCCAGAAGATATCGACTAGCGGGACTGTACGAGCAGTACTTC,CARRYRLAGLYEQYF
-,TRBV27,TRBJ2-3,TGTGCCAGCAGCCCACTAGGTTTGGCAGATACGCAGTATTTT,CASSPLGLADTQYF
-,TRBV5-1,TRBJ1-2,TGCGCCAGCAGCTTAACTCCAGGGTTTGCTAACTATGGCTACACCTTC,CASSLTPGFANYGYTF
-,TRBV7-8,TRBJ1-2,TGTGCCAGCAGCTTAGGGACAGCTAACTATGGCTACACCTTC,CASSLGTANYGYTF
-,TRBV11-2,TRBJ2-7,TGTGCCAGCAGCCCCACTAGCAAAGGGGTATACGAGCAGTACTTC,CASSPTSKGVYEQYF
TRBD1,TRBV28,TRBJ2-5,TGTGCCAGCAGGGAGACAGGGTCGATTGAGACCCAGTACTTC,CASRETGSIETQYF
TRBD2,TRBV14,TRBJ2-7,TGTGCCAGCAGCATCGGGAGGGTGAGTTACGAGCAGTACTTC,CASSIGRVSYEQYF
TRBD1,TRBV14,TRBJ2-7,TGTGCCAGCAGCCAATTAGATAGAAGGACAGGGACCTACGAGCAGTACTTC,CASSQLDRRTGTYEQYF
-,TRBV6-5,TRBJ1-6,TGTGCCAGCAGTTACTCGAGCGGCTCCTATAATTCACCCCTCCACTTT,CASSYSSGSYNSPLHF
-,TRBV7-9,TRBJ2-7,TGTGCCAGCAGCTTTCATCGGGGGTCTAATTCCTACGAGCAGTACTTC,CASSFHRGSNSYEQYF
-,TRBV28,TRBJ2-1,TGTGCCAGCAGCCCCCAGAGGGGGGAGCAGTTCTTC,CASSPQRGEQFF
-,TRBV6-6,TRBJ1-1,TGTGCCAGCACGGAGGGCCAGAACACTGAAGCTTTCTTT,CASTEGQNTEAFF
-,TRBV30,TRBJ2-1,TGTGCCTGGAGTGTAAATGGGGCCAGGAATGAGCAGTTCTTC,CAWSVNGARNEQFF
-,TRBV28,TRBJ2-1,TGTGCCAGCCTTGGGAGGTACCTCTCCGACAATGAGCAGTTCTTC,CASLGRYLSDNEQFF
-,TRBV4-1,TRBJ2-7,TGCGCCAGCAGCTCCATGTCGGACTGGTCCTACGAGCAGTACTTC,CASSSMSDWSYEQYF
-,TRBV19,TRBJ2-3,TGTGCCAGTACATTCAGCGGAGATACGCAGTATTTT,CASTFSGDTQYF
TRBD2,TRBV13,TRBJ2-1,TGTGCCAGCAGCCTTACCGGGACTAGTCCCAATGAGCAGTTCTTC,CASSLTGTSPNEQFF
TRBD1,TRBV28,TRBJ1-5,TGTGCCAGCAGTTATCCACAGGGGGCCGAGCAGCCCCAGCATTTT,CASSYPQGAEQPQHF
TRBD2,TRBV28,TRBJ2-7,TGTGCCGCACAGCAGGGGCTAGCGGGGGAGTACGAGCAGTACTTC,CAAQQGLAGEYEQYF
TRBD2,TRBV7-9,TRBJ2-5,TGTGCCAGCAGCTTAGGGACTAGCGGGCGCCAGACCCAGTACTTC,CASSLGTSGRQTQYF
-,TRBV28,TRBJ2-6,TGTGCCAGCAGTCCCACAGGGTACTCTGGGGCCAACGTCCTGACTTTC,CASSPTGYSGANVLTF
TRBD1,TRBV7-2,TRBJ1-5,TGTGCCAGCAGCTCGCGGCTACAGGGGGGTTACCAGCATTTT,CASSSRLQGGYQHF
TRBD2,TRBV11-2,TRBJ2-1,TGTGCCAGCAGCTCAGGGGGGCTAGCGGGAGGGTTTAGGAATGAGCAGTTCTTC,CASSSGGLAGGFRNEQFF
-,TRBV30,TRBJ1-3,TGTGCCTGGGACACTGGTGGTGGAAACACCATATATTTT,CAWDTGGGNTIYF
-,TRBV28,TRBJ2-3,TGTGCCAGCAGTTTTGTAGCGGGCACAGATACGCAGTATTTT,CASSFVAGTDTQYF
TRBD2,TRBV4-1,TRBJ2-7,TGCGCCAGCAGCCAAGTTCCCGGACTAGCGGGAGCCTACGAGCAGTACTTC,CASSQVPGLAGAYEQYF
TRBD2,TRBV7-2,TRBJ2-5,TGTGCCAGCAGCTTAGTTAGCGGGAGTTTGGAGACCCAGTACTTC,CASSLVSGSLETQYF
TRBD1,TRBV7-7,TRBJ2-7,TGTGCTAGCAGCGAGTACAGGGGAAGCTACGAGCAGTACTTC,CASSEYRGSYEQYF
-,TRBV4-1,TRBJ2-1,TGCGCCAGCAGCCGAGACAGCTACAATGAGCAGTTCTTC,CASSRDSYNEQFF
-,TRBV28,TRBJ1-5,TGTGCCAGCAGTTTACTACAGCCGAATCAGCCCCAGCATTTT,CASSLLQPNQPQHF
TRBD2,TRBV4-1,TRBJ2-1,TGCGCCAGCAGCCATGCAGCGGGAGGGACCTACAATGAGCAGTTCTTC,CASSHAAGGTYNEQFF
TRBD1,TRBV6-5,TRBJ1-5,TGTGCCAGCAGACGGGGGACAGGTGACAATCAGCCCCAGCATTTT,CASRRGTGDNQPQHF
-,TRBV5-6,TRBJ2-1,TGTGCCAGCAGCTTCTCCCCTATCAATGAGCAGTTCTTC,CASSFSPINEQFF
TRBD1,TRBV5-1,TRBJ1-4,TGCGCCAGCAGCTTACAGGGGGCGGATGAAAAACTGTTTTTT,CASSLQGADEKLFF
-,TRBV9,TRBJ1-5,TGTGCCAGCAGCGGTGGGGGGGCGAGCAATCAGCCCCAGCATTTT,CASSGGGASNQPQHF
TRBD1,TRBV23-1,TRBJ2-1,TGCGCCAGCAGCCTGACCCGACAGGGGGCGCGAGGCAATGAGCAGTTCTTC,CASSLTRQGARGNEQFF
-,TRBV6-5,TRBJ2-7,TGTGCCAGCAGTTACCAGGGGACGTACGAGCAGTACTTC,CASSYQGTYEQYF
-,TRBV2,TRBJ2-6,TGTGCCAGCAGTAGAGACTCTGGGGCCAACGTCCTGACTTTC,CASSRDSGANVLTF